This T cell receptor (beta chain) was identified during a study of blood T cell repertoires in COVID-19. V was clipped by 3 bases and J by 3 bases; unmatched bases: 1. Germline CDR1 reads KGHSH; CDR2 reads LQKENI. This CDR3 is built from 14 residues. Clones were read by immunoSEQ multiplex PCR, and TCRdb kept only the in-frame ones, dropping some. The table lists roughly 310,000 clones, roughly 88% of them singletons, with 4% in the top ten. For this clone: The same CDR3 arises from other DNA sequences in this sample as well.

The J gene is TRBJ2-7, the V gene TRBV18; 11 positions agree with TRBD2. The TCR sequence derives from a woman between 50 and 59 years old with active or convalescent COVID-19. Input material: peripheral blood. The CDR3 DNA sequence: TGTGCCAGCTCACCCGGACTAGCGGGCTACGAGCAGTACTTC. Amino acid sequence: CASSPGLAGYEQYF.